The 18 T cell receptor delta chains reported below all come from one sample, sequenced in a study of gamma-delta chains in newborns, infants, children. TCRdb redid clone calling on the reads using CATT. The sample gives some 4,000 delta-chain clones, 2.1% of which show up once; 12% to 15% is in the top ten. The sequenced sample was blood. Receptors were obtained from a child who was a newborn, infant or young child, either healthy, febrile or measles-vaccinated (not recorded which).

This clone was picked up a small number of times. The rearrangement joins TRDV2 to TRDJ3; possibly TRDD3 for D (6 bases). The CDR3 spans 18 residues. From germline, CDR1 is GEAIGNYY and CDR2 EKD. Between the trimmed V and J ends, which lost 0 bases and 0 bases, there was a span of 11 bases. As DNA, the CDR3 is TGTGCCTGTGACACCCTGGGGATCAACTCCTGGGACACCCGACAGATGTTTTTC. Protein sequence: CACDTLGINSWDTRQMFF.

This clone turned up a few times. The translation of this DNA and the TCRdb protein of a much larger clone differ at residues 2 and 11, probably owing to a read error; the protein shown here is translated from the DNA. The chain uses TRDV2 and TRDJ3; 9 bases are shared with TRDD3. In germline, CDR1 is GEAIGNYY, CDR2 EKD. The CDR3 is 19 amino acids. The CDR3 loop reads CSCDTFTGGSPWDTRQMFF. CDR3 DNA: TGTTCCTGTGACACGTTTACTGGGGGAAGCCCCTGGGACACCCGACAGATGTTTTTC.

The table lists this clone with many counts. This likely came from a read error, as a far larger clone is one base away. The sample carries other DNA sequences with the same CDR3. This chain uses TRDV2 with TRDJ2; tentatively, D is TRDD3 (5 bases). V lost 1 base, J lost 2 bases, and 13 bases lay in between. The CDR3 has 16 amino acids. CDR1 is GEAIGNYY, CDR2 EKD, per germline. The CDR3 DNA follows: TGTGCCTGTGACACTAGGCCCGGGGGCTTGACAGCACAACTCTTCTTT. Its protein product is CACDTRPGGLTAQLFF.

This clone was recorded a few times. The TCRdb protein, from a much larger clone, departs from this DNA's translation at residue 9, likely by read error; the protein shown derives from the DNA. CDR3 sequence (DNA): TGTGCCTGTGACACCTGGGGGATACCACAACTCTTCTTT. Protein: CACDTWGIPQLFF. The gene calls are TRDV2 and TRDJ2; 10 nucleotides line up with TRDD3. V shed 0 bases, J shed 9 bases, and the junction held 0 bases outside the gene matches. The CDR3 consists of 13 residues. Per the germline V gene, CDR1 is GEAIGNYY and CDR2 is EKD.

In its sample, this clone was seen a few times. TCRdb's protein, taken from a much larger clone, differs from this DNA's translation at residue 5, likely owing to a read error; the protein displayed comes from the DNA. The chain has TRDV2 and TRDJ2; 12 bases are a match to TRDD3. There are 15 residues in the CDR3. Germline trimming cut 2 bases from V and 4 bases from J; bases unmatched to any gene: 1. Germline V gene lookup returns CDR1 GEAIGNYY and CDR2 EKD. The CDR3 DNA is TGTGCCTGTGACATACTGGGGGATACGACAGCACAACTCTTCTTT. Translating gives CACDILGDTTAQLFF.

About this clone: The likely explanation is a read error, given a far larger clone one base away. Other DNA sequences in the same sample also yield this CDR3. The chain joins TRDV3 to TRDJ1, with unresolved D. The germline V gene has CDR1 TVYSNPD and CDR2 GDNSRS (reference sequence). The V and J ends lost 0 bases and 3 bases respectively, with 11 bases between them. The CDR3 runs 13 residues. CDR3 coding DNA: TGTGCCTTTAGATTACGAGGCCCCGATAAACTCATCTTT. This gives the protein CAFRLRGPDKLIF.

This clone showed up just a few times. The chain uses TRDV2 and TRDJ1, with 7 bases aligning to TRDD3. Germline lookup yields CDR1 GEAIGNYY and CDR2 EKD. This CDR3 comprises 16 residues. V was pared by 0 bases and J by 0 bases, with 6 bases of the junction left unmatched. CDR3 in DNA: TGTGCCTGTGACACCTTGGGGGGATCCTACACCGATAAACTCATCTTT. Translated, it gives CACDTLGGSYTDKLIF.

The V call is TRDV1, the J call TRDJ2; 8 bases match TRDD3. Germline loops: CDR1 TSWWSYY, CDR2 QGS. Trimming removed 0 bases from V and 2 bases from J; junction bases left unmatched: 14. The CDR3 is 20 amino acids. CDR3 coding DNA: TGTGCTCTTGGGGAACTAGCCTCCACACACTGGGGGTCCTTGACAGCACAACTCTTCTTT. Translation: CALGELASTHWGSLTAQLFF.

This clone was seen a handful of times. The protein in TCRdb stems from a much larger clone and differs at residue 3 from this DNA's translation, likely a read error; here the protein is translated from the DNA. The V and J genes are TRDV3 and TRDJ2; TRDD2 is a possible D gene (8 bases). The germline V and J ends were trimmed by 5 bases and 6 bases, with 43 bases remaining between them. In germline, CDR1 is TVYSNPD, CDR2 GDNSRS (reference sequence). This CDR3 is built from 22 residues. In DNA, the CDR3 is TGTGCCCATGGAGAACCTCTTCCTACAGATAGGGGATATCGGGCGGGGGCAGCACAACTCTTCTTT. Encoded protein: CAHGEPLPTDRGYRAGAAQLFF.

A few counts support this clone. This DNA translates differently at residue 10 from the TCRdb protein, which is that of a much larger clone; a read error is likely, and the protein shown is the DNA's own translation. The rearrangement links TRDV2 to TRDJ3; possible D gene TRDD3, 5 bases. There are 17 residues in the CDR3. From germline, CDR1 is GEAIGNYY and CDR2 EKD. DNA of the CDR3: TGTGCCTGTGACTGGGGACCCCGCTCCCGGGACACCCGACAGATGTTTTTC. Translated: CACDWGPRSRDTRQMFF.

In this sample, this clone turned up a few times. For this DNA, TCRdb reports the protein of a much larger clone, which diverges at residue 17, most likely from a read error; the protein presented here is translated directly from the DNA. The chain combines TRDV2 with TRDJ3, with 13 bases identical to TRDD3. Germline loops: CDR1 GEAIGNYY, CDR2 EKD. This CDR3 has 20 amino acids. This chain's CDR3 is CACDKVLGDTRSWDTRRMFF. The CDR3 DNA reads TGTGCCTGTGATAAAGTACTGGGGGATACGCGCTCCTGGGACACCCGACGGATGTTTTTC.

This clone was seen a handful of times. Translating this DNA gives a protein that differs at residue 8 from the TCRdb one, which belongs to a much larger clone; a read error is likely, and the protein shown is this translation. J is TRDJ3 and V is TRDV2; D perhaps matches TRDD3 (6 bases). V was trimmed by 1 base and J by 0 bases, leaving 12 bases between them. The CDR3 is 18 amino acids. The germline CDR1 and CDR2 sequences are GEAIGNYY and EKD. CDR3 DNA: TGTGCCTGTGACACTGGGGGCACTTTCTCCTGGGACACCCGACAGATGTTTTTC. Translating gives CACDTGGTFSWDTRQMFF.

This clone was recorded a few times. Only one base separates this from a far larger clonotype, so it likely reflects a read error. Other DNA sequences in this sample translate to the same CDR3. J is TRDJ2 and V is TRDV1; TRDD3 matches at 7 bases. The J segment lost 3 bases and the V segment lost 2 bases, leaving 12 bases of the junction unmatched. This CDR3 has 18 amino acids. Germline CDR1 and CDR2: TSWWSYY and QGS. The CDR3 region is CALGEEGGSRPLTAQLFF. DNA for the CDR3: TGTGCTCTTGGGGAAGAGGGGGGATCTCGACCACTGACAGCACAACTCTTCTTT.

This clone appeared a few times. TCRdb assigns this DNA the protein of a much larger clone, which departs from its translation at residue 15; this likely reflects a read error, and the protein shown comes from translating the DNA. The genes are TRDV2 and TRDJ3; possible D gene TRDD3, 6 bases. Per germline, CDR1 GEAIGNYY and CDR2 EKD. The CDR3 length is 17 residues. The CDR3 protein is CACDTWDSSWDTRQKFF. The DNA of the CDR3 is TGTGCCTGTGACACCTGGGATAGCTCCTGGGACACCCGACAGAAGTTTTTC.

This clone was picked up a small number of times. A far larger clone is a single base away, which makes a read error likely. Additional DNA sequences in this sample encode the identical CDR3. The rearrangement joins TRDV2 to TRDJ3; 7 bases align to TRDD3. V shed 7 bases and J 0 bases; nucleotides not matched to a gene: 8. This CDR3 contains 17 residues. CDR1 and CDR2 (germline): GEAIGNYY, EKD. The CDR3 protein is CACDWGPRSWDTRQMFF. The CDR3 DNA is TGTGCCTGCGACTGGGGACCCCGCTCCTGGGACACCCGACAGATGTTTTTC.

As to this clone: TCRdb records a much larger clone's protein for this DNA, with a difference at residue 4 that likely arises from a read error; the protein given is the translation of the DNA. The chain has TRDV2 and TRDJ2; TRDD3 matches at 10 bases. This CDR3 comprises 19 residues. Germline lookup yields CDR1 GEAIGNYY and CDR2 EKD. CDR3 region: CACGTVGGGYTALTAQLFF. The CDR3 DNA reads TGTGCCTGTGGCACCGTGGGTGGGGGATACACCGCTTTGACAGCACAACTCTTCTTT.

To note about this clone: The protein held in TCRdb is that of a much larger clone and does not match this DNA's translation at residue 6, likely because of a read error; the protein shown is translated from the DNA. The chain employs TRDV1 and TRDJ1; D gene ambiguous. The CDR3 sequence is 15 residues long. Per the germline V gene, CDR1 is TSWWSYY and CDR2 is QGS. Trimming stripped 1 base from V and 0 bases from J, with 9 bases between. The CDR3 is CALGEHRLYTDKLIF. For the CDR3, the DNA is TGTGCTCTTGGGGAACACCGCCTATACACCGATAAACTCATCTTT.

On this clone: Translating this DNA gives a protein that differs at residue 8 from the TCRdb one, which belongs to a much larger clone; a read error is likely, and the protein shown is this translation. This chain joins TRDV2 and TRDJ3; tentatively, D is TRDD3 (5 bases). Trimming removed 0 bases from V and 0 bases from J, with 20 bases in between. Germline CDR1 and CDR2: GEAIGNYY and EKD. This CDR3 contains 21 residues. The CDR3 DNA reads TGTGCCTGTGACACCGGAGACCCTCCCGGGGAGTCCTCCTGGGACACCCGACAGATGTTTTTC. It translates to CACDTGDPPGESSWDTRQMFF.